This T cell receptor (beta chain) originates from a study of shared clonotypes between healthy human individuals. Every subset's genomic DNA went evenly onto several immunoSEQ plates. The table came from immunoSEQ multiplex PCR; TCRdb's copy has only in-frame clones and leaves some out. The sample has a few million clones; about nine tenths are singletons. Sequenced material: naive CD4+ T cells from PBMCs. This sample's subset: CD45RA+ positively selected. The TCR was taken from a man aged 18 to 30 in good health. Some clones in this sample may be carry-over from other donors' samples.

The DNA for the CDR3 is TGTGCCAGCAGTTTCTCAGGACACAACAATCAGCCCCAGCATTTT. Translating gives CASSFSGHNNQPQHF. The chain couples TRBV28 to TRBJ1-5, with TRBD1 as a possible D gene (5 bases). V lost 3 bases and J 3 bases, leaving 12 bases between the germline ends. Germline CDR1 MDHEN, CDR2 SYDVKM. The CDR3 loop spans 15 amino acids.